This T cell receptor beta chain was retrieved from a study of blood T cell repertoires in COVID-19. Across the study: Samples of COVID-19 (acute and convalescent) were obtained from the United States, Italy and Spain. In each case, the material was cDNA or gDNA derived from T cells, B-cell-depleted T cells, or PBMCs.

This clone was counted a single time. The CDR3 is made up of 16 amino acids. After removal of 2 bases from V and 9 bases from J, the junction contained 7 bases not matched to a gene. CDR1 is MNHNS, CDR2 SASEGT, per germline. In the authors' methods: Amplification from reference gene primers served as the basis for estimated nucleated cell counts. The table came from immunoSEQ multiplex PCR; TCRdb's copy has only in-frame clones and leaves some out. V and J calls plus clone size are reproduced from that table; the DNA served to infer D and trimming. There are some 90,000 clones in the sample; over 65% occur only once, and approximately 10% lies in the top ten.

Sequencing used peripheral blood. The origin of this receptor is a human donor in a cohort sampled during active COVID-19. This rearrangement joins TRBV6-1 to TRBJ1-6, with TRBD1 matching over 10 bases. CDR3 bases: TGTGCCAGCAGTGAATGGGGACAGGGGTTACGTTCACCCCTCCACTTT. Encoded protein: CASSEWGQGLRSPLHF.